This is a list of T cell receptor beta chains from one sample in a study of CD8 T cells in ankylosing spondylitis. One entry per CDR3 protein, called by TCRdb with MiXCR from the 5' RACE reads. The sample lists some 840,000 distinct CDR3 sequences, about 10% occurring once. Input material: blood, either unsorted or a sorted T cell fraction (not recorded which). The receptors come from a male donor with ankylosing spondylitis. Each CDR3 is given with its conserved first and last residue. The D gene is left open where the match is weak. The size entry is marked missing in some rows and otherwise reads once, few, many or a size class.

>few|TRBJ1-1|TRBV5-1|NA
TGCGCCAGCAGCGATGGGGGTATGAACACTGAAGCTTTCTTT
CASSDGGMNTEAFF
>many|TRBJ1-2|TRBV4-3|NA
TGCGCCAGCAGCCGGGTAAGGCTCGACTATGGCTACACCTTC
CASSRVRLDYGYTF
>many|TRBJ2-1|TRBV20-1|TRBD2
TGCAGTGCCTATATTAGCGGGAGACGCTTTAATGAGCAGTTCTTC
CSAYISGRRFNEQFF
>NA|TRBJ1-4|TRBV20-1|TRBD1
TGCAGTGCTCGGGACAGTCGTAATGAAAAACTGTTTTTT
CSARDSRNEKLFF
>many|TRBJ2-1|TRBV20-1|NA
TGCAGTGCTCTCGACTACCCCTCCTACAATGAGCAGTTCTTC
CSALDYPSYNEQFF
>NA|TRBJ2-3|TRBV5-1|TRBD2
TGCGCCAGCGCGGGGGGGAGCACAGATACGCAGTATTTT
CASAGGSTDTQYF
>NA|TRBJ1-1|TRBV20-1|NA
TGCAGTTCCCCCCGGTCCTTGAACACTGAAGCTTTCTTT
CSSPRSLNTEAFF
>few|TRBJ1-4|TRBV12-3/TRBV12-4|TRBD1
TGTGCCAGCAGTCGCGCGATGACAGGGTTGAGTGAAAAACTGTTTTTT
CASSRAMTGLSEKLFF
>few|TRBJ1-1|TRBV11-2|NA
TGTGCCAGCAGCTTTGGTGGGGCTACTGAAGCTTTCTTT
CASSFGGATEAFF
>few|TRBJ1-2|TRBV2|TRBD1
TGTGCCAGCAGTGGGCGACAGGGGGCAGGCTACACCTTC
CASSGRQGAGYTF
>many|TRBJ1-2|TRBV12-3/TRBV12-4|TRBD1
TGTGCCAGCAGTGGGGACAGGGTCGATTGGTATGGCTACACCTTC
CASSGDRVDWYGYTF
>NA|TRBJ2-7|TRBV30|NA
TGTGCCTGGAGTCGGGGGAACTCCTACGAGCAGTACTTC
CAWSRGNSYEQYF
>NA|TRBJ1-5|TRBV2|NA
TGTGCCAGCAGTATAGGGGTGGATCAGCCCCAGCATTTT
CASSIGVDQPQHF
>many|TRBJ1-5|TRBV7-2|NA
TGTGCCAGCAGCTTAGCCGGAGGGAAGTGGCAGCCCCAGCATTTT
CASSLAGGKWQPQHF
>NA|TRBJ2-5|TRBV20-1|NA
TGCAGTGCTAGGATGGCTAGGCGAAAGACCCAGTACTTC
CSARMARRKTQYF
>few|TRBJ1-2|TRBV7-2|NA
TGTGCCAGCATCCCTCCCGGGGGTGGTATTTATGGCTACACCTTC
CASIPPGGGIYGYTF
>NA|TRBJ2-1|TRBV9|TRBD2
TGTGCCAGCAGCGTCCGGGGGGGCTACAATGAGCAGTTCTTC
CASSVRGGYNEQFF
>NA|TRBJ2-1|TRBV5-1|TRBD1
TGCGCCAGCAGCCTCGGACAGGGTCAGCATGAGCAGTTCTTC
CASSLGQGQHEQFF
>few|TRBJ2-3|TRBV20-1|TRBD2
TGCAGTGCAACCGGGACTAGCGGGGCCAGCACAGATACGCAGTATTTT
CSATGTSGASTDTQYF
>few|TRBJ1-3|TRBV2|TRBD1
TGTGCCAGCAGAGGACAGGTACACTGGGCCATATATTTT
CASRGQVHWAIYF
>NA|TRBJ1-2|TRBV11-3|NA
TGTGCCAGCAGCTCGACCTCCCAAATATATGGCTACACCTTC
CASSSTSQIYGYTF
>few|TRBJ1-4|TRBV7-6|NA
TGTGCCAGCAGCTTACAGGGGCAAACTAATGAAAAACTGTTTTTT
CASSLQGQTNEKLFF
>NA|TRBJ2-3|TRBV20-1|TRBD1
TGCAGTGCTCACTCGGACAGGGGAGCCACAGATACGCAGTATTTT
CSAHSDRGATDTQYF
>few|TRBJ1-1|TRBV6-2/TRBV6-3|NA
TGTGCCAGCAGACGTTCCAGGGTGGGCACTGAAGCTTTCTTT
CASRRSRVGTEAFF
>NA|TRBJ2-7|TRBV7-2|NA
TGTGCCAGCAGCCATCCTGGACAACCCTACGAGCAGTACTTC
CASSHPGQPYEQYF
>NA|TRBJ2-1|TRBV7-9|TRBD2
TGTGCCAGCAGCCCCCAAGGACTAGCGGGAAGGGGGCAGTTCTTC
CASSPQGLAGRGQFF
>many|TRBJ1-1|TRBV7-2|TRBD1
TGTGCCAGCAGCTTTCGACAGGGAGTGAACACTGAAGCTTTCTTT
CASSFRQGVNTEAFF
>many|TRBJ1-2|TRBV12-3/TRBV12-4|NA
TGTGCCAGCAGTGCCGGGACAACAAACTATGGCTACACCTTC
CASSAGTTNYGYTF
>few|TRBJ2-7|TRBV5-6|TRBD2
TGTGCCAGCAGCTTGGCCCCAACTAGCGGTTGGTGGGACTACGAGCAGTACTTC
CASSLAPTSGWWDYEQYF
>few|TRBJ2-5|TRBV7-2|NA
TGTGCCAGCAGCCTCGGGACACCCCGAGAGACCCAGTACTTC
CASSLGTPRETQYF
>NA|TRBJ1-2|TRBV7-2|TRBD1
TGTGCCAGCAGCTTAAAGGGGGCGGCCAACTATGGCTACACCTTC
CASSLKGAANYGYTF
>few|TRBJ1-1|TRBV20-1|NA
TGCAGTGCCGACAGTCCTGAAGCTTTCTTT
CSADSPEAFF
>NA|TRBJ2-7|TRBV28|NA
TGTGCCAGCAGCCAACACCCGGTCCCCTACGAGCAGTACTTC
CASSQHPVPYEQYF
>NA|TRBJ2-5|TRBV5-1|NA
TGCGCCAGCAGCTCCAGGGGACTTGAGGGAGAGACCCAGTACTTC
CASSSRGLEGETQYF
>many|TRBJ1-1|TRBV7-2|NA
TGTGCCAGCAGCCCCGGGTTTGTTGAAGCTTTCTTT
CASSPGFVEAFF
>NA|TRBJ1-5|TRBV12-3/TRBV12-4|NA
TGTGCCAGCAGTTTAGGGACACCCCAGCATTTT
CASSLGTPQHF
>NA|TRBJ1-6|TRBV5-1|TRBD1
TGCGCCAGCAGCTGGACAGGGGCACTCAATTCACCCCTCCACTTT
CASSWTGALNSPLHF
>many|TRBJ2-7|TRBV12-3/TRBV12-4|NA
TGTGCCAGCAGTTTGGGGGTGATGGGCTACGAGCAGTACTTC
CASSLGVMGYEQYF
>NA|TRBJ2-7|TRBV7-9|NA
TGTGCCAGCAGCTTAGCGTTTACGGGGAGTCCGGCATACGAGCAGTACTTC
CASSLAFTGSPAYEQYF
>NA|TRBJ2-1|TRBV27|NA
TGTGCCAGCAGTTTCCCGGGACTGAAATACAATGAGCAGTTCTTC
CASSFPGLKYNEQFF
>few|TRBJ1-1|TRBV6-2/TRBV6-3|NA
TGTGCCAGCAGTTACTGGTGGGCGAACACTGAAGCTTTCTTT
CASSYWWANTEAFF
>few|TRBJ2-7|TRBV28|NA
TGTGCCAGCAGTCTGAAAAACTACGAGCAGTACTTC
CASSLKNYEQYF
>many|TRBJ2-2|TRBV20-1|TRBD1
TGCAGTGCTAGAGCAACAGGGGCGGGCGGGGAGCTGTTTTTT
CSARATGAGGELFF
>few|TRBJ2-7|TRBV6-2/TRBV6-3|NA
TGTGCCAGCATCCGGGACGGCGGTACCTACGAGCAGTACTTC
CASIRDGGTYEQYF
>few|TRBJ2-7|TRBV28|NA
TGTGCCAGCAGCCCCGGGATTCCCTTCTACGAGCAGTACTTC
CASSPGIPFYEQYF
>few|TRBJ1-2|TRBV3-1|TRBD1
TGTGCCAGCTCCAGACAGGGGCCGAGGGGCTACACCTTC
CASSRQGPRGYTF
>NA|TRBJ1-5|TRBV6-2/TRBV6-3|TRBD1
TGTGCCAGCAGGAGTTATAGGGACAGCTACTTGGGGCAGCCCCAGCATTTT
CASRSYRDSYLGQPQHF
>NA|TRBJ2-5|TRBV6-1|NA
TGTGCCAGCAGACTGTTCCAAGAGACCCAGTACTTC
CASRLFQETQYF